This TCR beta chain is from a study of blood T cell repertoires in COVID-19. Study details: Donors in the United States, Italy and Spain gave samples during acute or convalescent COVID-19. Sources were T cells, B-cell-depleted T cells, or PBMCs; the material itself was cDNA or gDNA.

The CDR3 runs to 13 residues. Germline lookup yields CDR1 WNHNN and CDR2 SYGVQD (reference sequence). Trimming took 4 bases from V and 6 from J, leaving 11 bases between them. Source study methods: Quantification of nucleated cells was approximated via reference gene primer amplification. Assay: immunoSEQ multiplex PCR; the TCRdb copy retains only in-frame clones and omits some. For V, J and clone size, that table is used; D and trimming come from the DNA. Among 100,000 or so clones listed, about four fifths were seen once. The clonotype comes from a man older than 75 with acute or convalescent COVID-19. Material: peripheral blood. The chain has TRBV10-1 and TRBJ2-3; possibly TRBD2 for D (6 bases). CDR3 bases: TGCGCCAGCAGTGTGCGGGGAGCGGATACGCAGTATTTT. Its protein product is CASSVRGADTQYF.